This TCR beta chain was retrieved from a study of shared clonotypes between healthy human individuals. The overall study: Participating donors consisted of a couple of women and a few men aged 18 to 49. The study, taken as a whole, reports: Some naive CD4 clonotypes, 4% to 6%, turned up in common across a handful of donors. When compared with the clonotypes that were shared by all four sorted-subset donors, the non-shared clonotypes turned out to have lower generation probabilities. Naive subsets generally exceeded memory subsets in estimated richness.

Clones were sequenced by immunoSEQ multiplex PCR, and TCRdb holds only the in-frame ones, with some missing. The data show approximately 2,000,000 clones, with over 85% seen just once and roughly 1.7% held by the top ten. CD45RO negativity and positive selection for CCR7 defined naive CD8 cells, a population that excluded terminally differentiated effector memory CD45RA+ cells. The V and J ends lost 3 bases and 6 bases respectively, with 13 bases between them. Germline loops: CDR1 PRHDT, CDR2 FYEKMQ (reference sequence). This CDR3 contains 14 residues. Notes on this clone: Its antigen is currently unknown.

The chain uses TRBV13 and TRBJ2-3; D ambiguous. The sequence was collected from a man between 18 and 29 years old in good health. Some clones in this sample may be carry-over from other donors' samples. Sequencing was done on a sample of naive CD8+ T cells from PBMCs. The CDR3 DNA reads TGTGCCAGCAGCTTGGGTTCTTCGCTGGATACGCAGTATTTT. It yields the protein CASSLGSSLDTQYF.